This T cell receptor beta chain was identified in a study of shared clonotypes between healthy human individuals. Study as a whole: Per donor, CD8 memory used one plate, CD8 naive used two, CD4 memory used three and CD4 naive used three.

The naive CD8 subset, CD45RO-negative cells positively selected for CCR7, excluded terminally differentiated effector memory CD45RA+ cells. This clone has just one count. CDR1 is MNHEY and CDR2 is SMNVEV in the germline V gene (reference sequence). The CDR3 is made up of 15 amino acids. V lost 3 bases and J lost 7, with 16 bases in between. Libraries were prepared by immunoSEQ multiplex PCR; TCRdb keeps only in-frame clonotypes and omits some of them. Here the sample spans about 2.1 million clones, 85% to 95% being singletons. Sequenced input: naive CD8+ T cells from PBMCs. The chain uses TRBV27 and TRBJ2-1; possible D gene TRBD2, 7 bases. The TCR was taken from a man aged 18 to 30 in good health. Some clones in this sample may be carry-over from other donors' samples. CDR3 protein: CASSFRGARGNEQFF. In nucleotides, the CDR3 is TGTGCCAGCAGTTTCCGGGGGGCCCGTGGAAATGAGCAGTTCTTC.